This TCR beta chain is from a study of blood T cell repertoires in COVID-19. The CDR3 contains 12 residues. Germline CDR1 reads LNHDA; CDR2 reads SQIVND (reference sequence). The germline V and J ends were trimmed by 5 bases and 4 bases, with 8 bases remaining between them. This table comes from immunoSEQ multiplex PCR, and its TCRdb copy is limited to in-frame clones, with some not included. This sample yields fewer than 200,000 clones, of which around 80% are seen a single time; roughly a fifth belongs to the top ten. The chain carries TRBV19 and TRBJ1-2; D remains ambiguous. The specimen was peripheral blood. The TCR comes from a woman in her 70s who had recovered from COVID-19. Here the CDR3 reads CASSEEFYGYTF. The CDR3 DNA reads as TGTGCCAGTAGTGAGGAGTTCTATGGCTACACCTTC.